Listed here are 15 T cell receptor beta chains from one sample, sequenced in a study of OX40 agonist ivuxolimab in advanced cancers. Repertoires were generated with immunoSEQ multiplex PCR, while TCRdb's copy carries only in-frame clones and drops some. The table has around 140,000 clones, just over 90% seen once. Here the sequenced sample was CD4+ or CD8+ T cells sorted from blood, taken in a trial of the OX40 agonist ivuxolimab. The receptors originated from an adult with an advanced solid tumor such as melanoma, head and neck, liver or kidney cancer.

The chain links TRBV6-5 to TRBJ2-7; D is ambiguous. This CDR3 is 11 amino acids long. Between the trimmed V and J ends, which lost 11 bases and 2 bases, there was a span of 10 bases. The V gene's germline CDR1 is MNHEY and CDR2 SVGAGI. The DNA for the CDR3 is TGTGCCGGATTACGCACCTACGAGCAGTACTTC. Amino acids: CAGLRTYEQYF.

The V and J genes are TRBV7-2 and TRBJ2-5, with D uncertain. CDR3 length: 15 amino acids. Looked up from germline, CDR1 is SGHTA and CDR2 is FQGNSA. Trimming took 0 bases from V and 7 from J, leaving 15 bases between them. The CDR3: CASSLASRPPGTQYF. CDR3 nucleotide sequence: TGTGCCAGCAGCTTAGCGTCTCGCCCCCCGGGGACCCAGTACTTC.

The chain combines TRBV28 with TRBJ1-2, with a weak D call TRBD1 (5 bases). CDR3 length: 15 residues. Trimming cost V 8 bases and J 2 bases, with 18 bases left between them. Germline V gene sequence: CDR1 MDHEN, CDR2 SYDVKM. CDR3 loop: CASVKGRGGNYGYTF. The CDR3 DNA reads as TGTGCCAGCGTTAAGGGACGGGGAGGGAACTATGGCTACACCTTC.

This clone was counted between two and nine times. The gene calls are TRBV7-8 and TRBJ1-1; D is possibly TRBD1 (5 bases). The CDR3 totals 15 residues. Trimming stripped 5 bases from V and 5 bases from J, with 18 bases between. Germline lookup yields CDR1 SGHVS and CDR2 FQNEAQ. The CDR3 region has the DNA TGTGCCAGCAGCCCTCGTGGGGGTCCAGGGACTGAAGCTTTCTTT. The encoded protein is CASSPRGGPGTEAFF.

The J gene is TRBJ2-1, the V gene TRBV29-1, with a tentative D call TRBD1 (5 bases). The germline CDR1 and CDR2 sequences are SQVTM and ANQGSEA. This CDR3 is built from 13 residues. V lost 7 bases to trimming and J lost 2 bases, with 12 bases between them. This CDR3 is CSGSGYTYNEQFF. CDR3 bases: TGCAGCGGATCAGGGTATACCTACAATGAGCAGTTCTTC.

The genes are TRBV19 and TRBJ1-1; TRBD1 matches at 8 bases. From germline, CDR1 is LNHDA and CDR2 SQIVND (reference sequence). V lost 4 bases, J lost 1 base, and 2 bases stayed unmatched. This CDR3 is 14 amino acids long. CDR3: CASSKGTGNTEAFF. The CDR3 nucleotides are TGTGCCAGTAGTAAGGGGACAGGGAACACTGAAGCTTTCTTT. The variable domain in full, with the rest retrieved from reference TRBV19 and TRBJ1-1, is DGGITQSPKYLFRKEGQNVTLSCEQNLNHDAMYWYRQDPGQGLRLIYYSQIVNDFQKGDIAEGYSVSREKKESFPLTVTSAQKNPTAFYLCASSKGTGNTEAFFGQGTRLTVV.

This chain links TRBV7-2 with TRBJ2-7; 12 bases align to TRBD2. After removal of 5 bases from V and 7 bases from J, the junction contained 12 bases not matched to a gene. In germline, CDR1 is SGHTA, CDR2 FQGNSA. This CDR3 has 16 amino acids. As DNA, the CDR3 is TGTGCCAGCAGCCCTCGGACTAGCGGGAAAGTCGGTGAGCAGTACTTC. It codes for CASSPRTSGKVGEQYF.

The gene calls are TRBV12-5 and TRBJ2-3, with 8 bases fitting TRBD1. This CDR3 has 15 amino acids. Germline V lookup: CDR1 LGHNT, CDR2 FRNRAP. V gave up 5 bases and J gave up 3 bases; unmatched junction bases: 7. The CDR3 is CASGPGQGSTDTQYF. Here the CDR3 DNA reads TGTGCTAGTGGTCCAGGACAGGGATCTACAGATACGCAGTATTTT.

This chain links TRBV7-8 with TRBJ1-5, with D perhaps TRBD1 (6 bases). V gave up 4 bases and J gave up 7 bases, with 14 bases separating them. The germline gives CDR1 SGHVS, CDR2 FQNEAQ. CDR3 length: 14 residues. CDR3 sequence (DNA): TGTGCCAGCAGCTCGATACAGGGTACCCAGCCCCAGCATTTT. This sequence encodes CASSSIQGTQPQHF.

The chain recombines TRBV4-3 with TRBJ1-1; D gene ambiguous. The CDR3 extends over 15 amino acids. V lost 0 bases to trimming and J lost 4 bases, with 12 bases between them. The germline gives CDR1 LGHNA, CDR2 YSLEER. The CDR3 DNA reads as TGCGCCAGCAGCCAAGAGGAGGGTAGAAGCACTGAAGCTTTCTTT. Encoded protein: CASSQEEGRSTEAFF.

The CDR3 coding sequence is TGTGCCAGCAGCCCGGGCGGCCCGGGGGGCTACACCTTC. Its protein is CASSPGGPGGYTF. This rearrangement joins TRBV7-2 to TRBJ1-2; unclear D gene. Trimming took 5 bases from V and 8 from J, leaving 15 bases between them. The CDR3 runs to 13 residues. Germline V gene sequence: CDR1 SGHTA, CDR2 FQGNSA.

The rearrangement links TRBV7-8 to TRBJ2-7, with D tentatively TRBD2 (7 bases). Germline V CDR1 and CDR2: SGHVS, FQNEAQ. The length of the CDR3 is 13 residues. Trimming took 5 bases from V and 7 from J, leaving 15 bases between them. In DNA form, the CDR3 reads TGTGCCAGCAGCGACCCCAGGGGAGGGGAGCAGTACTTC. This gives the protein CASSDPRGGEQYF.

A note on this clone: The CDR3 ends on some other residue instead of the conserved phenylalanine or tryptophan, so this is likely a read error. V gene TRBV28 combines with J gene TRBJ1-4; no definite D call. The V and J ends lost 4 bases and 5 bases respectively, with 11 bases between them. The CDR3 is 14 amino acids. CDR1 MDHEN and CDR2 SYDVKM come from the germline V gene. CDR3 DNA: TGTGCCAGCAGTTCCGGGGTCCAAAATGAAAAACTGTTTTCT. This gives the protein CASSSGVQNEKLFS.

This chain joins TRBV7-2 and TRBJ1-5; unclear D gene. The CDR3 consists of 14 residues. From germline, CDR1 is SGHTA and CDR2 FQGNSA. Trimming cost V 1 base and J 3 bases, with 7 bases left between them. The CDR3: CASSLDRLNQPQHF. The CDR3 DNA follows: TGTGCCAGCAGCTTAGACAGACTCAATCAGCCCCAGCATTTT. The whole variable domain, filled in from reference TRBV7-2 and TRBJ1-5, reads GAGVSQSPSNKVTEKGKDVELRCDPISGHTALYWYRQSLGQGLEFLIYFQGNSAPDKSGLPSDRFSAERTGGSVSTLTIQRTQQEDSAVYLCASSLDRLNQPQHFGDGTRLSIL.

The CDR3: CASSPGQGSIGNTIYF. For the CDR3, the DNA is TGTGCCAGCAGCCCTGGTCAGGGGTCGATCGGAAACACCATATATTTT. The rearrangement links TRBV9 to TRBJ1-3; a possible D gene is TRBD1 (6 bases). The CDR3 length is 16 residues. The V and J ends lost 4 bases and 4 bases respectively, with 18 bases between them. The germline CDR1 and CDR2 sequences are SGDLS and YYNGEE. Full variable domain (rest looked up from reference TRBV9 and TRBJ1-3): DSGVTQTPKHLITATGQRVTLRCSPRSGDLSVYWYQQSLDQGLQFLIQYYNGEERAKGNILERFSAQQFPDLHSELNLSSLELGDSALYFCASSPGQGSIGNTIYFGEGSWLTVV.